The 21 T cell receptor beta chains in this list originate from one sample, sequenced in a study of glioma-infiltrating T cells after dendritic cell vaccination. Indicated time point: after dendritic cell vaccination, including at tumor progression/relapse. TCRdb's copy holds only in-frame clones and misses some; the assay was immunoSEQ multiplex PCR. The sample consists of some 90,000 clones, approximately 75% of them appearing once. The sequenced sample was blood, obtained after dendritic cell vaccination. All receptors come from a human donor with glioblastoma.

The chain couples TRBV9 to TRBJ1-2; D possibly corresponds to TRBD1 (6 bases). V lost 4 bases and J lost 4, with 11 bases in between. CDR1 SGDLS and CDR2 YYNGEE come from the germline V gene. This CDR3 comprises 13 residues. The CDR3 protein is CASSHTGSYGYTF. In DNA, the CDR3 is TGTGCCAGCAGCCATACAGGGAGCTATGGCTACACCTTC.

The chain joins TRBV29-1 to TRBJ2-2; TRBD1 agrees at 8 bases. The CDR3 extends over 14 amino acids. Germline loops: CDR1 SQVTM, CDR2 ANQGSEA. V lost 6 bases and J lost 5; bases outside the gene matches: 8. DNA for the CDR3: TGCAGCGTCGACACAGGGGGAGGAACCGGGGAGCTGTTTTTT. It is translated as CSVDTGGGTGELFF.

The CDR3 coding sequence is TGCAGTGCTGCATCGAGCCATGAGCAGTTCTTC. This translates into CSAASSHEQFF. The chain recombines TRBV20-1 with TRBJ2-1; D is undetermined. Germline lookup yields CDR1 DFQATT and CDR2 SNEGSKA (reference sequence). This CDR3 region has 11 residues. Trimming pared 5 bases from V and 8 bases from J, leaving 10 bases between.

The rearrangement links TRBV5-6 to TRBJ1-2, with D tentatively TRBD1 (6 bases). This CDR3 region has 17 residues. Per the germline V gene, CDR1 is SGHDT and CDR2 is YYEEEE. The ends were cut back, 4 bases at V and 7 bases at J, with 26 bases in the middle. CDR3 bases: TGTGCCAGCAGCCACATGTTAGGCAGGGGAGAATTACGTGGCTACACCTTC. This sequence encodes CASSHMLGRGELRGYTF. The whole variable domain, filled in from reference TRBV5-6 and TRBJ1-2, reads DAGVTQSPTHLIKTRGQQVTLRCSPKSGHDTVSWYQQALGQGPQFIFQYYEEEERQRGNFPDRFSGHQFPNYSSELNVNALLLGDSALYLCASSHMLGRGELRGYTFGSGTRLTVV.

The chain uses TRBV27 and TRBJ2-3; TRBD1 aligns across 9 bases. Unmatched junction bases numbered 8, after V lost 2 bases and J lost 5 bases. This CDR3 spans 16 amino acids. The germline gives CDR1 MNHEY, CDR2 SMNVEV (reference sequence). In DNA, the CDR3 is TGTGCCAGCAGTTTAGGGGACAGGGATTTGCGAGATACGCAGTATTTT. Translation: CASSLGDRDLRDTQYF.

The CDR3 DNA reads TGTGCCAGCAGCACCGGGACTAGCGGGAGATCAGAGACCCAGTACTTC. Amino acids: CASSTGTSGRSETQYF. The rearrangement links TRBV2 to TRBJ2-5, with TRBD2 identical over 14 bases. There are 16 residues in the CDR3. The J segment lost 4 bases and the V segment lost 6 bases, leaving 7 bases of the junction unmatched. Germline V lookup: CDR1 SNHLY, CDR2 FYNNEI.

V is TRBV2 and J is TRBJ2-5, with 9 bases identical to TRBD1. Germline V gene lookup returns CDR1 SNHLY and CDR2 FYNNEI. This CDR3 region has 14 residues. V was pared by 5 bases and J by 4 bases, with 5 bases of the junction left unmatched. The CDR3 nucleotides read TGTGCCAGCAGTTACACAGGGGGCGCAGAGACCCAGTACTTC. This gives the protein CASSYTGGAETQYF.

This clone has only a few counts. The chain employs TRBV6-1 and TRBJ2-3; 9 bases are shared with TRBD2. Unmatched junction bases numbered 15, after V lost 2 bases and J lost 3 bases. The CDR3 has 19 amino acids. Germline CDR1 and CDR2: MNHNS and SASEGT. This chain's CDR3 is CASSEFPTLAGVGTDTQYF. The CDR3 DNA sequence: TGTGCCAGCAGTGAATTCCCGACACTAGCGGGCGTAGGAACAGATACGCAGTATTTT.

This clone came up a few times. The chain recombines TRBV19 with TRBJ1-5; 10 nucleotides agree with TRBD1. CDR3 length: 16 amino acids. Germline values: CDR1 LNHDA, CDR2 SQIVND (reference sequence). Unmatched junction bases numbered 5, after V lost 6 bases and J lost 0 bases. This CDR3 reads CASSRTGGPSNQPQHF. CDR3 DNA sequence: TGTGCCAGTAGCCGGACAGGGGGGCCTAGCAATCAGCCCCAGCATTTT.

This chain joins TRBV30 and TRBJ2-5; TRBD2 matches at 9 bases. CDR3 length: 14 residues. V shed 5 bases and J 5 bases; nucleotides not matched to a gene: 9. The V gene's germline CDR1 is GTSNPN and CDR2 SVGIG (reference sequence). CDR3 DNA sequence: TGTGCCTGGGACAGTGGTCTAGCGGGGGAGACCCAGTACTTC. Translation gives CAWDSGLAGETQYF.

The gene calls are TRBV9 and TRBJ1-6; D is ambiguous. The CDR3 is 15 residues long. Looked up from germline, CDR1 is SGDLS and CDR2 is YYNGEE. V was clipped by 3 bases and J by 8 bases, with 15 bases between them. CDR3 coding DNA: TGTGCCAGCAGCGATGGCCAGACAAGGCATTCACCCCTCCACTTT. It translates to CASSDGQTRHSPLHF. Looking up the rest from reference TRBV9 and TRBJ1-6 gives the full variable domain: DSGVTQTPKHLITATGQRVTLRCSPRSGDLSVYWYQQSLDQGLQFLIQYYNGEERAKGNILERFSAQQFPDLHSELNLSSLELGDSALYFCASSDGQTRHSPLHFGNGTRLTVT.

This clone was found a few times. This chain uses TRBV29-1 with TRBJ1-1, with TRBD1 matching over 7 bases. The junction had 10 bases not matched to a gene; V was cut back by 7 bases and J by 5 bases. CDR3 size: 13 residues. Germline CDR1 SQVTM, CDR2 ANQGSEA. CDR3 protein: CSGKQGFGTEAFF. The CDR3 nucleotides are TGCAGCGGAAAACAGGGGTTTGGAACTGAAGCTTTCTTT. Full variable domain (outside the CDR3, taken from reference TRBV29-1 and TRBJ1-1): SAVISQKPSRDICQRGTSLTIQCQVDSQVTMMFWYRQQPGQSLTLIATANQGSEATYESGFVIDKFPISRPNLTFSTLTVSNMSPEDSSIYLCSGKQGFGTEAFFGQGTRLTVV.

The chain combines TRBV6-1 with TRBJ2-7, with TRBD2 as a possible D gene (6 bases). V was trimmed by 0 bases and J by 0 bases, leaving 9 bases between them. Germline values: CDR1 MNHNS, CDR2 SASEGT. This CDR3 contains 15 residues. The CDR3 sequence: CASSEAAGSSYEQYV. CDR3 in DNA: TGTGCCAGCAGTGAAGCGGCCGGGAGCTCCTACGAGCAGTACGTC.

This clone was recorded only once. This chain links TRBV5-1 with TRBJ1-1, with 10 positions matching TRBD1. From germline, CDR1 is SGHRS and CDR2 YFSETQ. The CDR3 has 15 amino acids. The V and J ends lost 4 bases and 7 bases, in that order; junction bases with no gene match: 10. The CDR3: CASSQTPGQGIEAFF. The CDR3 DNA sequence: TGCGCCAGCAGCCAAACACCGGGACAGGGGATTGAAGCTTTCTTT.

Written as DNA, the CDR3 is TGTGCCTTCGGGAGTAACTATGGCTACACCTTC. Its translation: CAFGSNYGYTF. The chain recombines TRBV7-8 with TRBJ1-2; D gene ambiguous. V gave up 11 bases and J gave up 1 base, with 8 bases separating them. CDR1 and CDR2 from the germline V gene are SGHVS and FQNEAQ. This CDR3 spans 11 amino acids.

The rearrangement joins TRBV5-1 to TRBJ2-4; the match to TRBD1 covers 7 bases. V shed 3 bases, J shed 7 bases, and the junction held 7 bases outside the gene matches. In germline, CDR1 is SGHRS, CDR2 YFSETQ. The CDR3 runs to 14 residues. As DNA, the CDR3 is TGCGCCAGCAGCTACTTGGGACAGACCAACATTCAGTACTTC. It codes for CASSYLGQTNIQYF.

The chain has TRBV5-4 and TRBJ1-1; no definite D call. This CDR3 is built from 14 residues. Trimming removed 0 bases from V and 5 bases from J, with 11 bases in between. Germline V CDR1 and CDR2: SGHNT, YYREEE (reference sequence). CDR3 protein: CASSLVSGRTEAFF. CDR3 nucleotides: TGTGCCAGCAGCTTGGTATCGGGAAGGACTGAAGCTTTCTTT.

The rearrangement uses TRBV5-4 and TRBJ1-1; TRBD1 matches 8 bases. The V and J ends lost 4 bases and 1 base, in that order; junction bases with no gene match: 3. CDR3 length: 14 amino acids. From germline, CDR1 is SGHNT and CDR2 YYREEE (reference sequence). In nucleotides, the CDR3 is TGTGCCAGCAGCAAGGGACAGGAGAACACTGAAGCTTTCTTT. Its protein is CASSKGQENTEAFF.

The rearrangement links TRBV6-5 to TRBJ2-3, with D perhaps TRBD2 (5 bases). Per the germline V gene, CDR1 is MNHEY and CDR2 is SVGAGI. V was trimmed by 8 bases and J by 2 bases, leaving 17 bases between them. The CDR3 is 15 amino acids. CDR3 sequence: CASRRRTANTDTQYF. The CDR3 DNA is TGTGCCAGCCGCCGTCGGACTGCTAACACAGATACGCAGTATTTT.

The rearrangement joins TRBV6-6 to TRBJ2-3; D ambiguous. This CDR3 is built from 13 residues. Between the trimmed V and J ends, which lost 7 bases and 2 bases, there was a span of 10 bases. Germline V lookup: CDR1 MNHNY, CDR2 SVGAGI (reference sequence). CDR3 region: CASTLDDTDTQYF. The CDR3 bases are TGTGCCAGCACCCTAGATGACACAGATACGCAGTATTTT.

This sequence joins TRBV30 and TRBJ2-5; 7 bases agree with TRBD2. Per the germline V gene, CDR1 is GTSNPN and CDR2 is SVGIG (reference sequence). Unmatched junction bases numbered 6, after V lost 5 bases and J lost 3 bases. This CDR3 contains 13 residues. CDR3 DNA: TGTGCCTGGGGAGCGGGACCAGAAGAGACCCAGTACTTC. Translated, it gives CAWGAGPEETQYF.